Below, 29 T cell receptor beta chains from the same sample are listed, as sequenced in a study of vaccination and CD4 T cells after COVID-19. Treatment reported: approximately 9-day PBMC culture with coronavirus spike peptide pools or control peptides (ViraFEST assay). The study sequenced cultured CD4+ T cell DNA using the Oncomine TCR Beta short-read assay. TCRdb re-analysed the PCR reads in MiXCR, keeping a single row per CDR3 protein. This table holds several thousand distinct CDR3 sequences, under 80% found once. Their antigens remain unidentified. The specimen sequenced was CD4+ T cells from blood, cultured in vitro. The receptors shown here come from a human donor who had recovered from COVID-19.

J is TRBJ1-1 and V is TRBV20-1; the D gene is possibly TRBD1 (5 bases). CDR1 DFQATT and CDR2 SNEGSKA come from the germline V gene (reference sequence). V lost 5 bases, J lost 4 bases, and 23 bases lay in between. The CDR3 is 16 amino acids. In nucleotides, the CDR3 is TGCAGTGCTCCGACCGGGACTTCCGGAATGTTCACTGAAGCTTTCTTT. It codes for CSAPTGTSGMFTEAFF.

The V and J genes are TRBV12-3 or TRBV12-4 and TRBJ2-1; D uncertain. The V gene lost 5 bases and the J gene lost 4 bases, with 12 bases spanning the gap. The CDR3 contains 14 residues. The CDR3 bases are TGTGCCAGCAGTGATATAAGACTTTACAATGAGCAGTTCTTC. The encoded protein is CASSDIRLYNEQFF.

The chain recombines TRBV9 with TRBJ1-5; 7 positions agree with TRBD1. This CDR3 has 15 residues. In germline, CDR1 is SGDLS, CDR2 YYNGEE. Unmatched junction bases numbered 4, after V lost 0 bases and J lost 4 bases. The CDR3 here is CASSVAPGGNQPQHF. The CDR3 DNA is TGTGCCAGCAGCGTAGCGCCAGGGGGGAATCAGCCCCAGCATTTT.

The chain uses TRBV5-8 and TRBJ2-5; the D is unclear. This CDR3 comprises 13 residues. V shed 0 bases and J shed 4 bases, with 7 bases lying between them. Germline V lookup: CDR1 SGHTS, CDR2 YDEGEE. The chain's CDR3 is CASSLDRGETQYF. Written as DNA, the CDR3 is TGTGCCAGCAGCTTGGACAGAGGAGAGACCCAGTACTTC.

V gene TRBV30 combines with J gene TRBJ1-2; the D gene is possibly TRBD1 (6 bases). Germline V gene data show CDR1 as GTSNPN and CDR2 as SVGIG (reference sequence). Trimming shortened V by 3 bases and J by 0 bases, and 8 bases separated the two germline ends. The CDR3 consists of 13 residues. Here the CDR3 reads CAWRNRANYGYTF. In DNA, the CDR3 is TGTGCCTGGAGAAACAGGGCTAACTATGGCTACACCTTC. Supplemented by reference TRBV30 and TRBJ1-2, the full variable domain reads SQTIHQWPATLVQPVGSPLSLECTVEGTSNPNLYWYRQAAGRGLQLLFYSVGIGQISSEVPQNLSASRPQDRQFILSSKKLLLSDSGFYLCAWRNRANYGYTFGSGTRLTVV.

V and J are TRBV7-9 and TRBJ1-2; D is uncertain. This CDR3 spans 17 amino acids. V lost 4 bases and J 1 base, leaving 19 bases between the germline ends. Germline CDR1 and CDR2: SEHNR and FQNEAQ (reference sequence). The CDR3, as DNA: TGTGCCAGCAGCTCCGGATACCATGACGGCGTTAACTATGGCTACACCTTC. Protein sequence: CASSSGYHDGVNYGYTF.

This clonotype was recorded once. The V and J genes are TRBV28 and TRBJ1-1; a possible D gene is TRBD1 (5 bases). The CDR3 consists of 14 residues. Trimming took off 10 bases at V and 2 bases at J, with 17 bases between the two ends. In germline, CDR1 is MDHEN, CDR2 SYDVKM. In DNA form, the CDR3 reads TGTGCCACTTATAGAGGCCAGGGCAACACTGAAGCTTTCTTT. Protein: CATYRGQGNTEAFF.

The chain couples TRBV10-3 to TRBJ2-3; a possible D gene is TRBD1 (6 bases). CDR1 ENHRY and CDR2 SYGVKD come from the germline V gene. The V gene lost 4 bases and the J gene lost 1 base, with 15 bases spanning the gap. This CDR3 comprises 16 residues. CDR3 region: CAISGGQSTRTDTQYF. The CDR3 nucleotides are TGTGCCATCAGTGGCGGACAGTCTACCCGCACAGATACGCAGTATTTT.

The rearrangement links TRBV15 to TRBJ1-5; weak D call: TRBD1 (5 bases). The germline V gene encodes CDR1 LNHNV and CDR2 YYDKDF (reference sequence). The ends were cut back, 5 bases at V and 7 bases at J, with 18 bases in the middle. The CDR3 runs to 15 residues. CDR3 sequence (DNA): TGTGCCACCAGCCTGGACATCAGTGGAGGGCAGCCCCAGCATTTT. Encoded protein: CATSLDISGGQPQHF.

This sequence joins TRBV7-8 and TRBJ2-2; 7 bases agree with TRBD2. CDR3 length: 14 amino acids. V was pared by 8 bases and J by 5 bases, with 8 bases of the junction left unmatched. Germline V gene data show CDR1 as SGHVS and CDR2 as FQNEAQ. The chain's CDR3 is CASRRPGRTGELFF. CDR3 sequence (DNA): TGTGCCAGCCGAAGGCCCGGGAGGACCGGGGAGCTGTTTTTT.

This clonotype came up a few times. The chain joins TRBV7-8 to TRBJ1-2; 7 bases map to TRBD1. The CDR3 has 17 residues. Per germline, CDR1 SGHVS and CDR2 FQNEAQ. Losses at the gene ends were 5 bases for V and 4 bases for J; bases not matched to a gene: 16. In DNA form, the CDR3 reads TGTGCCAGCAGCCGGACGGACAGGTTAGCGGGAAGCTATGGCTACACCTTC. Translation gives CASSRTDRLAGSYGYTF.

The chain employs TRBV6-2 or TRBV6-3 and TRBJ1-1; D is perhaps TRBD1 (5 bases). The ends were cut back, 2 bases at V and 8 bases at J, with 27 bases in the middle. CDR1 is MNHEY, CDR2 SVGEGT, per germline. The CDR3 totals 18 residues. The CDR3 DNA reads TGTGCCAGCAGTTACCCCACAGGCTCAGGCGTCTCGACACTGGAAGCTTTCTTT. Amino acid sequence: CASSYPTGSGVSTLEAFF.

The V gene is TRBV12-3 or TRBV12-4, the J gene TRBJ1-5; D not certain. Deletions cut 6 bases from V and 11 bases from J, with 17 bases between. CDR3 length: 13 amino acids. In nucleotides, the CDR3 is TGTGCCAGCAGCTTATTCTCTGGGAGGGCCCAGCATTTT. Its protein is CASSLFSGRAQHF.

CDR3 in amino acids: CASSDYWGTGNQPQHF. CDR3 DNA: TGTGCCAGCTCTGATTACTGGGGGACAGGCAATCAGCCCCAGCATTTT. This sequence joins TRBV28 and TRBJ1-5; 7 bases align to TRBD1. The CDR3 has 16 residues. J lost 2 bases, V lost 8 bases, and 12 bases had no gene match. From germline, CDR1 is MDHEN and CDR2 SYDVKM. The full variable domain, with the rest looked up from reference TRBV28 and TRBJ1-5, is DVKVTQSSRYLVKRTGEKVFLECVQDMDHENMFWYRQDPGLGLRLIYFSYDVKMKEKGDIPEGYSVSREKKERFSLILESASTNQTSMYLCASSDYWGTGNQPQHFGDGTRLSIL.

The V and J genes are TRBV7-2 and TRBJ2-4, with D possibly being TRBD2 (6 bases). Trimming pared 5 bases from V and 0 bases from J, leaving 20 bases between. Germline values: CDR1 SGHTA, CDR2 FQGNSA. The CDR3 has 18 amino acids. The CDR3 region is CASSVGTAPFLAKNIQYF. The CDR3 DNA reads as TGTGCCAGCAGCGTGGGGACTGCCCCCTTTCTAGCCAAAAACATTCAGTACTTC.

This chain joins TRBV6-1 and TRBJ1-2; TRBD1 matches at 11 bases. Germline CDR1 and CDR2: MNHNS and SASEGT. The trim removed 3 bases at V and 4 bases at J, leaving 10 bases unmatched. CDR3 size: 17 residues. CDR3 amino acids: CASSELGQGGVLYGYTF. CDR3 sequence (DNA): TGTGCCAGCAGTGAGTTGGGACAGGGGGGCGTCCTCTATGGCTACACCTTC.

The genes are TRBV2 and TRBJ1-5; 9 bases match TRBD1. The germline gives CDR1 SNHLY, CDR2 FYNNEI. With V trimmed by 6 bases and J by 4 bases, 7 bases remained unmatched. CDR3 length equals 15 residues. CDR3 in amino acids: CASSVAGTGNQPQHF. As DNA, the CDR3 is TGTGCCAGCAGCGTAGCCGGGACAGGGAATCAGCCCCAGCATTTT.

The rearrangement uses TRBV20-1 and TRBJ1-2; TRBD1 is a possible D gene (5 bases). The V and J ends lost 0 bases and 0 bases respectively, with 8 bases between them. CDR3 length equals 14 residues. CDR1 and CDR2 (germline): DFQATT, SNEGSKA (reference sequence). The CDR3: CSARDPGANYGYTF. The CDR3 DNA reads as TGCAGTGCTAGAGATCCGGGGGCTAACTATGGCTACACCTTC.

This clonotype has more than one count but fewer than ten. V gene TRBV28 combines with J gene TRBJ1-6; the D gene is possibly TRBD1 (6 bases). The V gene's germline CDR1 is MDHEN and CDR2 SYDVKM. The CDR3 totals 12 residues. V shed 5 bases and J shed 16 bases, with 15 bases lying between them. The DNA of the CDR3 is TGTGCCAGCAGTCCGCCAGGGGACCCTCTCCACTTT. This gives the protein CASSPPGDPLHF.

This clonotype was detected a few times. V is TRBV20-1 and J is TRBJ1-2, with 9 bases matching TRBD1. This CDR3 is 16 amino acids long. CDR1 is DFQATT and CDR2 is SNEGSKA in the germline V gene (reference sequence). The J segment lost 8 bases and the V segment lost 3 bases, leaving 16 bases of the junction unmatched. The CDR3 DNA follows: TGCAGTGCTAGCGGTGAACGGACAGGGGCCATAGGGGGCTACACCTTC. As protein: CSASGERTGAIGGYTF.

The V gene is TRBV7-6, the J gene TRBJ1-5, with 9 bases fitting TRBD1. The CDR3 totals 15 residues. Germline V gene lookup returns CDR1 SGHVS and CDR2 FNYEAQ. The trim removed 6 bases at V and 6 bases at J, leaving 9 bases unmatched. CDR3 in amino acids: CASRRTGDGSQPQHF. Here the CDR3 DNA reads TGTGCCAGCAGGCGGACAGGGGATGGTAGTCAGCCCCAGCATTTT.

The rearrangement joins TRBV20-1 to TRBJ1-1; D is uncertain. Trimming left V 0 bases short and J 2 bases short, with 1 base between. The germline gives CDR1 DFQATT, CDR2 SNEGSKA (reference sequence). The CDR3 extends over 11 amino acids. This CDR3 reads CSARDNTEAFF. CDR3 nucleotide sequence: TGCAGTGCTAGAGATAACACTGAAGCTTTCTTT.

This chain's CDR3 is CSAPHPGGVYDRYTF. Written as DNA, the CDR3 is TGCAGTGCTCCCCACCCCGGGGGTGTCTATGATCGCTACACCTTC. This sequence joins TRBV20-1 and TRBJ1-2, with a possible D match to TRBD1 (5 bases). The germline V gene has CDR1 DFQATT and CDR2 SNEGSKA (reference sequence). Between the trimmed V and J ends, which lost 5 bases and 9 bases, there was a span of 25 bases. CDR3 size: 15 residues.

The chain links TRBV5-6 to TRBJ1-3; no reliable D call. The length of the CDR3 is 12 residues. V gave up 6 bases and J gave up 0 bases, with 4 bases separating them. Germline V CDR1 and CDR2: SGHDT, YYEEEE. CDR3 region: CASTRSGNTIYF. The CDR3 nucleotides read TGTGCCAGCACCCGCTCTGGAAACACCATATATTTT.

This clonotype was seen only a few times. The rearrangement uses TRBV7-9 and TRBJ1-2; possibly TRBD1 for D (5 bases). V was shortened by 1 base and J by 8 bases, with 14 bases between the two germline ends. The CDR3 contains 14 residues. Germline values: CDR1 SEHNR, CDR2 FQNEAQ (reference sequence). The CDR3 is CASSLVAATEGYTF. In DNA form, the CDR3 reads TGTGCCAGCAGCTTAGTAGCCGCGACAGAGGGCTACACCTTC.

The V and J genes are TRBV7-2 and TRBJ2-7; D gene uncertain. The V end was cut by 2 bases, the J end by 0 bases, with 8 bases between. This CDR3 region has 14 residues. Germline assignment: CDR1 SGHTA and CDR2 FQGNSA. This CDR3 reads CASSLMAASYEQYF. In DNA, the CDR3 is TGTGCCAGCAGCTTAATGGCAGCCTCCTACGAGCAGTACTTC.

The chain combines TRBV20-1 with TRBJ2-7; D unclear. V was shortened by 3 bases and J by 3 bases, with 9 bases between the two germline ends. Germline V gene lookup returns CDR1 DFQATT and CDR2 SNEGSKA (reference sequence). The CDR3 sequence is 12 residues long. CDR3 bases: TGCAGTGCTAGCGCGCGGAACTACGAGCAGTACTTC. Translation: CSASARNYEQYF.

The rearrangement links TRBV6-5 to TRBJ2-7, with D possibly being TRBD2 (5 bases). CDR3 length: 15 amino acids. Germline loops: CDR1 MNHEY, CDR2 SVGAGI. V lost 2 bases to trimming and J lost 5 bases, with 16 bases between them. The CDR3 DNA is TGTGCCAGCAGTTACGGGTCCGGGATCACAAACGAGCAGTACTTC. This translates into CASSYGSGITNEQYF.

This clonotype turned up a few times. V and J are TRBV27 and TRBJ1-5; TRBD1 might be the D (6 bases). This CDR3 is 16 amino acids long. The V gene's germline CDR1 is MNHEY and CDR2 SMNVEV (reference sequence). Written as DNA, the CDR3 is TGTGCATCAAGAGGTGCGGGGGGCTGGAGCAATCAGCCCCAGCATTTT. Its protein is CASRGAGGWSNQPQHF.